The present entry profiles one TCR beta chain with its context. Antigen specificity is unknown. CDR3 length: 15 residues. The entry originates in a study of blood T cells in healthy people across ages. The study's findings and limits: Long-lived donors carried more naive CD4+ cells and greater diversity than aged donors.

Each donor's blood draw was approximately 10 milliliters of peripheral blood. For the second PCR, which ran for about 6 to 12 cycles, a sample-barcoded 5' primer and a J-beta primer mix were used. The authors tagged each cDNA molecule using a template-switch adaptor with 12 random nucleotides. TCRdb analysed the 5' RACE reads with MiXCR anew, one entry per CDR3 protein. Here the sample spans about 750,000 distinct CDR3 sequences, about 48% being singletons. The V call is TRBV12-1, the J call TRBJ2-1; the table's D call TRBD1 went unverified against the DNA. TRBV12-1 is a known pseudogene. Sequenced: blood. This sequence originates from a man older than 75 in good health. DNA for the CDR3: TGTCCCCCCAGGGATCGGGGCGCCCTACAGGGTGAGCAGTTCTTC. Its protein product is CPPRDRGALQGEQFF.